A selection of T cell receptor beta chains follows, all from one sample in a study of T cells after yellow fever vaccination. TCRdb reprocessed the 5' RACE reads via MiXCR and lists one record per CDR3 protein. The sample carries some 350,000 distinct CDR3 sequences, around 3.9% recorded once. This material consisted of PBMCs, taken 5 days after the yellow fever booster vaccination. The source of these receptors is a man aged 18 to 30 who received the YFV17D yellow fever vaccine. The conserved cysteine and the conserved F or W are not part of the CDR3 here.

j_gene: TRBJ2-2
v_gene: TRBV18
CDR3aa: ASSPSSIGELF

j_gene: TRBJ2-2
v_gene: TRBV7-7
CDR3aa: ASSLGTSGELF

j_gene: TRBJ1-3
v_gene: TRBV27
CDR3aa: ASSHQGGQTGNTIY

j_gene: TRBJ2-1
v_gene: TRBV6-2/TRBV6-3
CDR3aa: ASRVFAGTSVNEQF

j_gene: TRBJ2-3
v_gene: TRBV4-2
CDR3aa: ASSLRGGPTPDTQY

j_gene: TRBJ2-5
v_gene: TRBV20-1
CDR3aa: SASSGGLQETQY

j_gene: TRBJ2-6
v_gene: TRBV20-1
CDR3aa: SASDRVRAGANVLT

j_gene: TRBJ1-4
v_gene: TRBV6-6
CDR3aa: ASSYGAQAHEKLF

j_gene: TRBJ1-6
v_gene: TRBV20-1
CDR3aa: SASRDRNSPLH

j_gene: TRBJ2-5
v_gene: TRBV19
CDR3aa: ASSNPQETQY

j_gene: TRBJ2-3
v_gene: TRBV21-1
CDR3aa: ASGSGGADTQY

j_gene: TRBJ1-1
v_gene: TRBV7-2
CDR3aa: ASSSRGDRAAF